The clone carrying this TCR beta chain came up many times. Its antigen remains unknown. With 10 bases removed from V and 7 bases from J, the gap between germline ends came to 13 bases. CDR3 length: 11 residues. The sample originates from a study of T cells after yellow fever vaccination. On the study more broadly: In the case of low-cell-number fractions, SMART-Seq v4 Ultra Low Input was used for preparation.

Study findings and constraints: A limited proportion of clonotypes was detected within both the CD4 and CD8 compartments. In post-booster samples, most primary-vaccination clones reappeared (just under 98% CD4, 88% CD8).

A 5'RACE template-switching step, the method used to make TCR cDNA, added a universal primer site and UMIs. TCRdb re-analysed the 5' RACE reads in MiXCR, keeping a single row per CDR3 protein. The sample carries a few hundred thousand distinct CDR3 sequences, around 10% recorded once. The chain has TRBV12-3 or TRBV12-4 and TRBJ1-2; D is unresolved. The sequenced sample was CD4+ T cells sorted from PBMCs, obtained 5 days after the yellow fever booster vaccination. The clonotype was recovered from a man between 18 and 29 years old who received the YFV17D yellow fever vaccine. CDR3 bases: TGTGCCACTCAGGAGGCAGTTGGCTACACCTTC. This codes for CATQEAVGYTF.